What follows describes a single T cell receptor beta chain. This entry is derived from a study of blood T cell repertoires in COVID-19. Study information: Samples taken during acute and convalescent COVID-19 were collected in the United States, Italy and Spain. The analysed material was cDNA or gDNA that came from T cells, B-cell-depleted T cells, or PBMCs.

This CDR3 contains 12 residues. V shed 8 bases and J shed 3 bases, with 11 bases lying between them. Per germline, CDR1 SGHAT and CDR2 FQDESV (reference sequence). Method: immunoSEQ multiplex PCR; TCRdb's copy keeps in-frame clones and lacks some. In the table there are about 410,000 clones, approximately 89% of which are singletons. The participants were between about 18 and 90 years old and came from about two dozen US areas. The rearrangement links TRBV11-1 to TRBJ2-7, with D hard to call. Source material: PBMCs or T cells enriched from blood (not recorded which). This TCR was sampled from a woman in her thirties who had recovered from COVID-19. The CDR3, as DNA: TGTGCCAGCGGAGATCCTGGCTACGAGCAGTACTTC. It codes for CASGDPGYEQYF.